The clone carrying this TCR beta chain was counted many times. The authors amplified TCR beta CDR3 regions from RNA transcripts. HTBI primers were used in a first-round RT-PCR, which preceded a second-round multiplex PCR. TCRdb re-called the multiplex PCR reads through MiXCR, storing one row per CDR3 protein. The table has fewer than 250,000 distinct CDR3 sequences, 25% to 30% seen once; the top ten hold 9.1%. This entry is derived from a study of Graves' ophthalmopathy and Graves' hyperthyroidism. The study enrolled ophthalmopathy donors with moderate-to-severe activity, CAS ≥3, NOSPECS ≥4 and duration under 3 months. In this cohort, patients with other autoimmune diseases, uncontrolled infections, pregnancy or lactation were excluded. PBMCs stemmed from roughly 9.4 ml of fresh peripheral blood. Germline V gene lookup returns CDR1 MDHEN and CDR2 SYDVKM. V trimming: 8 bases; J trimming: 2 bases; junction bases outside the gene matches: 5. This CDR3 has 14 residues.

The J gene is TRBJ2-7, the V gene TRBV28; TRBD2 matches at 11 bases. The clonotype comes from a man between 50 and 59 years old with Graves' ophthalmopathy. Sequencing used peripheral blood. The CDR3 here is CASYTSGGPYEQYF. CDR3 coding DNA: TGTGCCAGCTATACTAGCGGGGGCCCCTACGAGCAGTACTTC.